A single sample is the source of the 32 T cell receptor beta chains below, sequenced in a study of T cell responses to AZD1222 COVID-19 vaccine. Some clones are missing from TCRdb's copy, which holds only in-frame ones; the method was immunoSEQ multiplex PCR. Counted here are 77,000 or so clones, about nine tenths occurring once; the ten biggest clones make up around 20%. The sequencing used peripheral blood, collected 28 days after the second AZD1222 dose. Receptor source: an adult who received the AZD1222 COVID-19 vaccine.

This clone is a singleton in its sample. V gene TRBV15 combines with J gene TRBJ1-2; tentative D call: TRBD1 (5 bases). Between the trimmed V and J ends, which lost 0 bases and 8 bases, there was a span of 13 bases. Germline lookup yields CDR1 LNHNV and CDR2 YYDKDF (reference sequence). The CDR3 loop spans 14 amino acids. CDR3 protein: CATSRDRGARGYTF. As DNA, the CDR3 is TGTGCCACCAGCAGAGACCGAGGGGCGCGGGGCTACACCTTC.

V gene TRBV5-1 combines with J gene TRBJ1-2; unclear D gene. Trimming removed 1 base at V and 4 bases at J, with 11 bases between. The germline gives CDR1 SGHRS, CDR2 YFSETQ. The CDR3 length is 14 residues. The CDR3, as DNA: TGCGCCAGCAGCTTGAGTGGATTACCCTATGGCTACACCTTC. Protein sequence: CASSLSGLPYGYTF. The entire variable domain, with the rest obtained from reference TRBV5-1 and TRBJ1-2, is as follows: KAGVTQTPRYLIKTRGQQVTLSCSPISGHRSVSWYQQTPGQGLQFLFEYFSETQRNKGNFPGRFSGRQFSNSRSEMNVSTLELGDSALYLCASSLSGLPYGYTFGSGTRLTVV.

The V call is TRBV3-1 (or the pseudogene TRBV3-2), the J call TRBJ1-2; D perhaps matches TRBD1 (5 bases). The V gene lost 3 bases and the J gene lost 12 bases, with 14 bases spanning the gap. The CDR3 runs 12 residues. Looked up from germline, CDR1 is LGHDT and CDR2 is YNNKEL (reference sequence). The CDR3 loop reads CASSQGTAENTF. The CDR3 nucleotides read TGTGCCAGCAGCCAGGGGACGGCCGAAAACACCTTC.

V is TRBV3-1 (or the pseudogene TRBV3-2) and J is TRBJ2-5, with D tentatively TRBD2 (6 bases). This CDR3 spans 15 amino acids. The germline V gene has CDR1 LGHDT and CDR2 YNNKEL (reference sequence). Between the trimmed V and J ends, which lost 3 bases and 4 bases, there was a span of 15 bases. The CDR3 region has the DNA TGTGCCAGCAGCCAGGGACTCGAGGTTGTAGAGACCCAGTACTTC. This gives the protein CASSQGLEVVETQYF.

J is TRBJ1-1 and V is TRBV29-1; D uncertain. Germline loops: CDR1 SQVTM, CDR2 ANQGSEA. CDR3 length: 12 amino acids. V lost 4 bases, J lost 1 base, and 7 bases lay in between. Written as DNA, the CDR3 is TGCAGCGTTGTACCCAGGAACACTGAAGCTTTCTTT. It specifies CSVVPRNTEAFF.

This chain joins TRBV4-1 and TRBJ2-7, with D possibly matching TRBD1 (6 bases). V dropped 0 bases and J dropped 4 bases, with 13 bases sitting between them. Germline loops: CDR1 MGHRA, CDR2 YSYEKL. This CDR3 has 15 residues. CDR3 sequence reads: CASSQEWQGLYEQYF. The CDR3 DNA is TGCGCCAGCAGCCAAGAGTGGCAGGGGCTATACGAGCAGTACTTC.

The CDR3 region is CASRDTGYNQPQHF. The CDR3 nucleotides read TGTGCCAGCAGGGATACAGGGTATAATCAGCCCCAGCATTTT. This rearrangement joins TRBV21-1 to TRBJ1-5; the table assigns TRBD1, which was not confirmed against the DNA. TRBV21-1 is a pseudogene. The CDR3 contains 14 residues.

The chain employs TRBV3-1 (or the pseudogene TRBV3-2) and TRBJ1-1; weak D call: TRBD1 (5 bases). The germline V and J ends were trimmed by 1 base and 5 bases, with 8 bases remaining between them. This CDR3 spans 13 amino acids. Germline V gene data show CDR1 as LGHDT and CDR2 as YNNKEL (reference sequence). The CDR3 DNA reads as TGTGCCAGCAGCCAAGGGGGCCTAACTGAAGCTTTCTTT. Translation gives CASSQGGLTEAFF.

The chain links TRBV19 to TRBJ1-2; D gene ambiguous. Trimming cost V 6 bases and J 4 bases, with 15 bases left between them. The CDR3 covers 14 residues. Germline CDR1 and CDR2: LNHDA and SQIVND (reference sequence). CDR3 sequence reads: CASSAKERAYGYTF. The CDR3 DNA reads TGTGCCAGTAGCGCAAAGGAACGAGCCTATGGCTACACCTTC. Looking up the rest from reference TRBV19 and TRBJ1-2 gives the full variable domain: DGGITQSPKYLFRKEGQNVTLSCEQNLNHDAMYWYRQDPGQGLRLIYYSQIVNDFQKGDIAEGYSVSREKKESFPLTVTSAQKNPTAFYLCASSAKERAYGYTFGSGTRLTVV.

This chain uses TRBV5-4 with TRBJ1-2; possibly TRBD1 for D (6 bases). Germline values: CDR1 SGHNT, CDR2 YYREEE (reference sequence). The V end was cut by 4 bases, the J end by 6 bases, with 19 bases between. This CDR3 has 15 amino acids. CDR3 protein: CASSPQGAVDDGYTF. In nucleotides, the CDR3 is TGTGCCAGCAGCCCACAGGGTGCAGTAGATGATGGCTACACCTTC.

The chain carries TRBV7-2 and TRBJ1-5; possibly TRBD1 for D (5 bases). The CDR3 is 14 residues long. V gave up 5 bases and J gave up 5 bases, with 13 bases separating them. Per germline, CDR1 SGHTA and CDR2 FQGNSA. DNA for the CDR3: TGTGCCAGCAGCGTACCGGGGCAGGATCAGCCCCAGCATTTT. Amino acids: CASSVPGQDQPQHF.

The chain has TRBV15 and TRBJ1-6, with a weak D call TRBD1 (6 bases). Per germline, CDR1 LNHNV and CDR2 YYDKDF (reference sequence). Deletions cut 3 bases from V and 3 bases from J, with 21 bases between. This CDR3 has 19 residues. CDR3 bases: TGTGCCACCAGCAGGATCTGGGACATTATCTCGGGCTATAATTCACCCCTCCACTTT. It codes for CATSRIWDIISGYNSPLHF.

The chain links TRBV5-6 to TRBJ2-7; 12 bases align to TRBD2. Germline values: CDR1 SGHDT, CDR2 YYEEEE. The CDR3 is 16 residues long. V lost 3 bases, J lost 0 bases, and 4 bases stayed unmatched. The CDR3, as DNA: TGTGCCAGCAGCTCAAGACTAGCGGGGGCCTCCTACGAGCAGTACTTC. The encoded protein is CASSSRLAGASYEQYF.

The V gene is TRBV30, the J gene TRBJ1-2; no firm D call. V lost 1 base and J lost 4, with 10 bases in between. The CDR3 is 13 amino acids. In germline, CDR1 is GTSNPN, CDR2 SVGIG (reference sequence). The CDR3 coding sequence is TGTGCCTGGAGTGACGACATCCGCTATGGCTACACCTTC. It yields the protein CAWSDDIRYGYTF.

This clone appeared once. The chain recombines TRBV4-1 with TRBJ1-3; possible D gene TRBD1, 5 bases. Trimming cost V 0 bases and J 3 bases, with 12 bases left between them. This CDR3 is built from 16 residues. Germline values: CDR1 MGHRA, CDR2 YSYEKL. The CDR3 protein is CASSQDGTGFGNTIYF. CDR3 DNA sequence: TGCGCCAGCAGCCAAGACGGGACTGGCTTTGGAAACACCATATATTTT.

V and J are TRBV30 and TRBJ1-5; the match to TRBD1 covers 7 bases. Trimming took 2 bases from V and 7 from J; bases not matched to a gene: 5. The CDR3 length is 13 residues. CDR1 is GTSNPN and CDR2 is SVGIG in the germline V gene (reference sequence). DNA of the CDR3: TGTGCCTGGAGTAGTTCAGGGGGACAGCCCCAGCATTTT. It is translated as CAWSSSGGQPQHF.

This chain's CDR3 is CASSYSRSSGNTIYF. CDR3 coding DNA: TGTGCCAGCAGTTACTCGCGGAGCTCTGGAAACACCATATATTTT. The genes are TRBV6-2 or TRBV6-3 and TRBJ1-3; D gene ambiguous. The CDR3 runs 15 residues. Looked up from germline, CDR1 is MNHEY and CDR2 is SVGEGT. Trimming stripped 0 bases from V and 0 bases from J, with 6 bases between.

The V and J genes are TRBV9 and TRBJ1-3; 10 bases are shared with TRBD1. Germline trimming cut 2 bases from V and 2 bases from J; bases unmatched to any gene: 7. CDR3 length: 17 amino acids. The germline V gene has CDR1 SGDLS and CDR2 YYNGEE. CDR3 loop: CASSVTTGGPTGNTIYF. The CDR3 DNA reads as TGTGCCAGCAGCGTGACGACAGGGGGCCCAACTGGAAACACCATATATTTT. The full variable domain, completed using reference TRBV9 and TRBJ1-3, is DSGVTQTPKHLITATGQRVTLRCSPRSGDLSVYWYQQSLDQGLQFLIQYYNGEERAKGNILERFSAQQFPDLHSELNLSSLELGDSALYFCASSVTTGGPTGNTIYFGEGSWLTVV.

This sequence joins TRBV11-3 and TRBJ2-1; possibly TRBD1 or TRBD2 for D (6 bases each). Trimming took 3 bases from V and 4 from J, leaving 10 bases between them. The CDR3 is made up of 14 amino acids. The germline V gene has CDR1 SGHNT and CDR2 YENEEA. The CDR3, as DNA: TGTGCCAGCAGCTTGGGGGGCCGGTACAATGAGCAGTTCTTC. Translated, it gives CASSLGGRYNEQFF.

In DNA form, the CDR3 reads TGTGCCAGCAGTGAATCTTACTACGAGCAGTACTTC. Encoded protein: CASSESYYEQYF. The rearrangement joins TRBV6-1 to TRBJ2-7; unclear D gene. The CDR3 spans 12 residues. Trimming took off 2 bases at V and 3 bases at J, with 5 bases between the two ends. Germline CDR1 MNHNS, CDR2 SASEGT.

The genes are TRBV7-9 and TRBJ1-3; D call uncertain. The CDR3 has 12 amino acids. Trimming removed 6 bases at V and 9 bases at J, with 12 bases between. From germline, CDR1 is SEHNR and CDR2 FQNEAQ (reference sequence). In nucleotides, the CDR3 is TGTGCCAGCAGTCTCGACGGAGGCACCATATATTTT. Translation: CASSLDGGTIYF.

The rearrangement joins TRBV24-1 to TRBJ1-2, with D possibly TRBD1 on 6 matching bases. The germline V gene has CDR1 KGHDR and CDR2 SFDVKD. The ends were cut back, 8 bases at V and 7 bases at J, with 16 bases in the middle. The CDR3 covers 13 residues. The CDR3 coding sequence is TGTGCCACCACCGATGGGAGGGGGTTTGGCTACACCTTC. The encoded protein is CATTDGRGFGYTF.

The CDR3: CASQVPRRAGQPQHF. The CDR3, as DNA: TGTGCCAGTCAAGTCCCACGCAGGGCGGGTCAGCCCCAGCATTTT. The chain joins TRBV28 to TRBJ1-5, with D tentatively TRBD1 (5 bases). The CDR3 totals 15 residues. The V end was cut by 9 bases, the J end by 6 bases, with 21 bases between. Germline lookup yields CDR1 MDHEN and CDR2 SYDVKM.

The genes are TRBV2 and TRBJ2-1; 13 positions agree with TRBD2. The CDR3 runs 15 residues. Germline-derived CDR1 and CDR2 are SNHLY and FYNNEI. V dropped 9 bases and J dropped 7; count of bases not matched to a gene: 9. CDR3 amino acids: CARGTSGTRGNEQFF. The DNA of the CDR3 is TGTGCCAGAGGGACTAGCGGGACGCGGGGGAATGAGCAGTTCTTC.

The gene calls are TRBV28 and TRBJ1-4, with a weak D call TRBD1 (5 bases). V lost 6 bases and J lost 0, with 14 bases in between. There are 16 residues in the CDR3. Per germline, CDR1 MDHEN and CDR2 SYDVKM. This CDR3 reads CASSLGVRATNEKLFF. Written as DNA, the CDR3 is TGTGCCAGCAGCCTCGGGGTCAGGGCAACTAATGAAAAACTGTTTTTT.

This chain joins TRBV29-1 and TRBJ2-7; the D is unclear. CDR1 and CDR2 (germline): SQVTM, ANQGSEA. The CDR3 is 11 amino acids. The ends were cut back, 5 bases at V and 0 bases at J, with 5 bases in the middle. In nucleotides, the CDR3 is TGCAGCGTTTCCACCTCCTACGAGCAGTACTTC. Translating it yields CSVSTSYEQYF.

The chain couples TRBV4-1 to TRBJ1-2, with D tentatively TRBD1 (5 bases). Germline V lookup: CDR1 MGHRA, CDR2 YSYEKL. CDR3 length: 15 amino acids. V lost 4 bases and J lost 0, with 12 bases in between. In nucleotides, the CDR3 is TGCGCCAGCAGCCGAGGGGAAGGTTCTAACTATGGCTACACCTTC. Protein sequence: CASSRGEGSNYGYTF.

This chain connects TRBV3-1 (or the pseudogene TRBV3-2) to TRBJ1-1; D is uncertain. CDR3 length: 14 residues. Per germline, CDR1 LGHDT and CDR2 YNNKEL (reference sequence). The V gene lost 4 bases and the J gene lost 0 bases, with 9 bases spanning the gap. CDR3 in DNA: TGTGCCAGCAGCCCGCAGACAATGAACACTGAAGCTTTCTTT. Its translation: CASSPQTMNTEAFF.

J is TRBJ1-2 and V is TRBV12-5, with D tentatively TRBD1 (5 bases). This CDR3 has 17 amino acids. Germline V gene lookup returns CDR1 LGHNT and CDR2 FRNRAP. The V end was cut by 4 bases, the J end by 1 base, with 19 bases between. The CDR3 coding sequence is TGTGCTAGTGGTTCGTCTCCCAGGGTAGCTATTAACTATGGCTACACCTTC. Its translation: CASGSSPRVAINYGYTF.

This clone was picked up a small number of times. J is TRBJ1-1 and V is TRBV7-3, with TRBD1 as a possible D gene (5 bases). Germline values: CDR1 SGHTA, CDR2 FQGTGA. The CDR3 is 13 amino acids. V dropped 5 bases and J dropped 5 bases, with 12 bases sitting between them. CDR3 DNA: TGTGCCAGCAGCGCCCCGGGGGGGACTGAAGCTTTCTTT. Translation gives CASSAPGGTEAFF.

This clone is a singleton in its sample. The chain combines TRBV19 with TRBJ1-5; 7 bases fit TRBD1. The ends lost 3 bases at V and 1 base at J; junction bases unmatched: 15. CDR1 LNHDA and CDR2 SQIVND come from the germline V gene (reference sequence). The CDR3 consists of 19 residues. The CDR3 reads CASSIRAPNQGGSNQPQHF. The CDR3 DNA sequence: TGTGCCAGTAGTATCCGGGCCCCTAACCAGGGGGGGAGCAATCAGCCCCAGCATTTT.

The V and J genes are TRBV9 and TRBJ2-4, with D uncertain. Trimming pared 3 bases from V and 3 bases from J, leaving 10 bases between. CDR3 size: 14 residues. Germline values: CDR1 SGDLS, CDR2 YYNGEE. CDR3 DNA sequence: TGTGCCAGCAGCGGAGCCGATAACAAAAACATTCAGTACTTC. Encoded protein: CASSGADNKNIQYF.